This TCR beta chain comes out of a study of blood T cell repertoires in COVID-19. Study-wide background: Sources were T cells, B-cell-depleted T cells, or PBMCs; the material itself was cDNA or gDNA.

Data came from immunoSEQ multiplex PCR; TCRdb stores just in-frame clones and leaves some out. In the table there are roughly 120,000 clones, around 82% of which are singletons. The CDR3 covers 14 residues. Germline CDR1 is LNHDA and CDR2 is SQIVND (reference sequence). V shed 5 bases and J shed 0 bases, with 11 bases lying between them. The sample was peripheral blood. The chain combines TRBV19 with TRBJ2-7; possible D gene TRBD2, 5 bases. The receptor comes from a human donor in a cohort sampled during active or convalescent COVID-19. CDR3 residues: CASSRGDPSYEQYF. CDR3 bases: TGTGCCAGTAGTCGGGGAGATCCCTCCTACGAGCAGTACTTC.